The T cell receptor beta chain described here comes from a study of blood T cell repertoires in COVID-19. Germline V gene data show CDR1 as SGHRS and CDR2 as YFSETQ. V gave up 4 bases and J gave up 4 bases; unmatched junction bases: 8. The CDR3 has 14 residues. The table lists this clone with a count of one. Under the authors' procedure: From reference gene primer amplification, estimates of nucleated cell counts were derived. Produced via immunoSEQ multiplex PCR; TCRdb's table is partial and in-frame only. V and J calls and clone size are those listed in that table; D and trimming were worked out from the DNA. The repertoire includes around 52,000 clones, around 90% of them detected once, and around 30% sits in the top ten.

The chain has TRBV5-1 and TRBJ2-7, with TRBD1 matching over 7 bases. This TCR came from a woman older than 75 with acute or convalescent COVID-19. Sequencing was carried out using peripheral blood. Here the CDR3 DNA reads TGCGCCAGCAGCCTCCCGACAGGGCTTTACGAGCAGTACTTC. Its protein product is CASSLPTGLYEQYF.